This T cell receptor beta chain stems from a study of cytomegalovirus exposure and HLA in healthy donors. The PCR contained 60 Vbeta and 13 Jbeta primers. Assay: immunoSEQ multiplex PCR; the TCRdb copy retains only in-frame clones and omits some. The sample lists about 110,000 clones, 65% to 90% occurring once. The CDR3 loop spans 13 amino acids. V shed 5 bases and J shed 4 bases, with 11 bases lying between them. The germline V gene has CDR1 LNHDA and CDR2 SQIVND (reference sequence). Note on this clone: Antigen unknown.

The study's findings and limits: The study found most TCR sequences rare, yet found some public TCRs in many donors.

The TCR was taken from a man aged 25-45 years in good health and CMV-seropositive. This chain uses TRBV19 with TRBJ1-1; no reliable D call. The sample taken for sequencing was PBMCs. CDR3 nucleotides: TGTGCCAGTAGTGGGGAGTTGGGCACTGAAGCTTTCTTT. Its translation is CASSGELGTEAFF. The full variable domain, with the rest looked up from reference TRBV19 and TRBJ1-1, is DGGITQSPKYLFRKEGQNVTLSCEQNLNHDAMYWYRQDPGQGLRLIYYSQIVNDFQKGDIAEGYSVSREKKESFPLTVTSAQKNPTAFYLCASSGELGTEAFFGQGTRLTVV.